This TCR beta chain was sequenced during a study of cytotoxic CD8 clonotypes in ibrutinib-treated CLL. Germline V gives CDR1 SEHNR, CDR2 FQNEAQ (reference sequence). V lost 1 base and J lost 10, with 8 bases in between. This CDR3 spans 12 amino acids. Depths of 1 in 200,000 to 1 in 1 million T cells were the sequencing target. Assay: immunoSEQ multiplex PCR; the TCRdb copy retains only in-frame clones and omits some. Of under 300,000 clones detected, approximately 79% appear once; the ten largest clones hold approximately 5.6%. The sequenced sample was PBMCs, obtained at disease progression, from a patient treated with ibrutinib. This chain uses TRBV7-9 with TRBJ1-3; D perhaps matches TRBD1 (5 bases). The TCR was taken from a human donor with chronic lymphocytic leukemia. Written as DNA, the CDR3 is TGTGCCAGCAGCTTAGAGGGACGAACCATATATTTT. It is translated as CASSLEGRTIYF.